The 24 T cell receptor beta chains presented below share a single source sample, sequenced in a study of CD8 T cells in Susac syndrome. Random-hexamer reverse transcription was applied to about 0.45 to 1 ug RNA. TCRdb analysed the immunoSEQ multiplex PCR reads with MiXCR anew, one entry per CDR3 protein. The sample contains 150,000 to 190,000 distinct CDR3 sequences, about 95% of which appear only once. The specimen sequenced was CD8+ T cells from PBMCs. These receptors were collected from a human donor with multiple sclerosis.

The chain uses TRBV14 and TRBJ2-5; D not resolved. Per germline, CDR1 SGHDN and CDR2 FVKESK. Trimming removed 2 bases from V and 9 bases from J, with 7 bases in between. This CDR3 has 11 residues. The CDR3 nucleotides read TGTGCCAGCAGCCAATCCGGGCCCCAGTACTTC. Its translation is CASSQSGPQYF.

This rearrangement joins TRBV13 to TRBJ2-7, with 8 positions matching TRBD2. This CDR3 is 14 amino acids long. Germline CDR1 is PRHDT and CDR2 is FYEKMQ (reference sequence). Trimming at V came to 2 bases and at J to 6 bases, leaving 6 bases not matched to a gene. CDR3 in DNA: TGTGCCAGCAGCTTACCCAGCGGGGGATCCGAGCAGTACTTC. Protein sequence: CASSLPSGGSEQYF. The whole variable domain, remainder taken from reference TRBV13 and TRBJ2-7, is AAGVIQSPRHLIKEKRETATLKCYPIPRHDTVYWYQQGPGQDPQFLISFYEKMQSDKGSIPDRFSAQQFSDYHSELNMSSLELGDSALYFCASSLPSGGSEQYFGPGTRLTVT.

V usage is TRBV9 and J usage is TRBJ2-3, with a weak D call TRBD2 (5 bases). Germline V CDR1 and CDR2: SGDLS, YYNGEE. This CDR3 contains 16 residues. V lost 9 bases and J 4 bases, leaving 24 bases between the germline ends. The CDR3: CATTPRASRAADTQYF. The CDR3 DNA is TGTGCCACTACCCCCCGGGCTAGCCGAGCAGCAGATACGCAGTATTTT.

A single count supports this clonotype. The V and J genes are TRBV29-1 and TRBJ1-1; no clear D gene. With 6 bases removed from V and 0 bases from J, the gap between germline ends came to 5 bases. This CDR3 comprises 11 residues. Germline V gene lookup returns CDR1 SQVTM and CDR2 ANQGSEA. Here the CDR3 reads CSVKLNTEAFF. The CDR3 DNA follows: TGCAGCGTCAAGTTGAACACTGAAGCTTTCTTT.

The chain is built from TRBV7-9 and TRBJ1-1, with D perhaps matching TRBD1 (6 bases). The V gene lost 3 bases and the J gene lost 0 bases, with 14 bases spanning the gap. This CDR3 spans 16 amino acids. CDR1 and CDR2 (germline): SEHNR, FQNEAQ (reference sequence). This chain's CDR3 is CASSFRSGQLNTEAFF. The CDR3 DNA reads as TGTGCCAGCAGCTTCAGGTCCGGACAGCTGAACACTGAAGCTTTCTTT.

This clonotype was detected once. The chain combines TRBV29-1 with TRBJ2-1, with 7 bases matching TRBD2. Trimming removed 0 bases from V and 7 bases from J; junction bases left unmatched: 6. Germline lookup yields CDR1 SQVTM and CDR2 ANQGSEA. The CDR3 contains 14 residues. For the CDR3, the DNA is TGCAGCGTTGAAGACCAAGCGGGGAGGAATGAGCAGTTCTTC. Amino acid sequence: CSVEDQAGRNEQFF.

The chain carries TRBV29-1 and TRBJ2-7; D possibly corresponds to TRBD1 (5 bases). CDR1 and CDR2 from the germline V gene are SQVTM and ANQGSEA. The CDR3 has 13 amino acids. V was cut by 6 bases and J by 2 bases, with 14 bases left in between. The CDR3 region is CSVLGDSPYEQYV. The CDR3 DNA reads TGCAGCGTCCTGGGTGACAGTCCCTACGAGCAGTACGTC.

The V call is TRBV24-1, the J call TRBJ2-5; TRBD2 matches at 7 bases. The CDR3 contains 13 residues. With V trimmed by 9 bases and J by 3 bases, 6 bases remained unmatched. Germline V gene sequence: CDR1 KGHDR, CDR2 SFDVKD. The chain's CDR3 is CATQRGDEETQYF. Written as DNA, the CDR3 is TGTGCCACCCAACGGGGGGACGAAGAGACCCAGTACTTC.

In DNA, the CDR3 is TGTGCCAGCAGCCCCGGGACTAGCGACGAGCAGTACTTC. Translated: CASSPGTSDEQYF. The V and J genes are TRBV5-4 and TRBJ2-7, with 10 bases lining up with TRBD2. CDR1 SGHNT and CDR2 YYREEE come from the germline V gene (reference sequence). CDR3 length equals 13 residues. V lost 4 bases to trimming and J lost 5 bases; unmatched junction nucleotides: 3.

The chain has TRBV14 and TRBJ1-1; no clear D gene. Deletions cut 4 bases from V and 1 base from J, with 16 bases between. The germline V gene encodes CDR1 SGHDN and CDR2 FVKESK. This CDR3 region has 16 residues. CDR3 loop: CASSPPALGWNTEAFF. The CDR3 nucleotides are TGTGCCAGCAGCCCCCCGGCGTTGGGGTGGAACACTGAAGCTTTCTTT.

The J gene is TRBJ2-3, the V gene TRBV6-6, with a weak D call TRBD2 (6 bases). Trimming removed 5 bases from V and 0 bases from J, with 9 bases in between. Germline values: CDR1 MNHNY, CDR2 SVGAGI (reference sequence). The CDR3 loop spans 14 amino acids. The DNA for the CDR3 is TGTGCCAGCAGTCCGGGGGACAGCACAGATACGCAGTATTTT. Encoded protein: CASSPGDSTDTQYF.

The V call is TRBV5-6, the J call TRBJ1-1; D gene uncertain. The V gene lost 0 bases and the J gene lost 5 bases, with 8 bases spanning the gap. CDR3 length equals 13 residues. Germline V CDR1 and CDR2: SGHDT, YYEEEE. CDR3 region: CASSLGEGTEAFF. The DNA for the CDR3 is TGTGCCAGCAGCTTGGGGGAAGGAACTGAAGCTTTCTTT.

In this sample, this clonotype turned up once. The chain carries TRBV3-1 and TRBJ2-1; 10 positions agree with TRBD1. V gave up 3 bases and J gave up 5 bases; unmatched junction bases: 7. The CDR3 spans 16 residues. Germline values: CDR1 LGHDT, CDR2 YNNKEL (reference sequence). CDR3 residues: CASSHPGGTGDNEQFF. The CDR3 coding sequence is TGTGCCAGCAGCCATCCAGGCGGGACAGGGGACAATGAGCAGTTCTTC.

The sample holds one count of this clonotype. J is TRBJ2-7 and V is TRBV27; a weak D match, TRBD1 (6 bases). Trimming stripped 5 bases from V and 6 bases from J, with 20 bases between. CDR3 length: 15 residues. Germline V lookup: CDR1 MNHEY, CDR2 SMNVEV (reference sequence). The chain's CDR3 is CASSPQGPPRLEQYV. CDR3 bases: TGTGCCAGCAGTCCACAGGGACCACCCCGTCTCGAGCAGTACGTC.

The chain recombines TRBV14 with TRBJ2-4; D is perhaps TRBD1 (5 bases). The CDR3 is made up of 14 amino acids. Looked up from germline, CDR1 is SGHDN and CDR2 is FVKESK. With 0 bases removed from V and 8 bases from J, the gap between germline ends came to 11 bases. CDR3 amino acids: CASSQEAGWDIQYF. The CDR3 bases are TGTGCCAGCAGCCAAGAGGCAGGGTGGGACATTCAGTACTTC. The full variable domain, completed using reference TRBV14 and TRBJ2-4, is EAGVTQFPSHSVIEKGQTVTLRCDPISGHDNLYWYRRVMGKEIKFLLHFVKESKQDESGMPNNRFLAERTGGTYSTLKVQPAELEDSGVYFCASSQEAGWDIQYFGAGTRLSVL.

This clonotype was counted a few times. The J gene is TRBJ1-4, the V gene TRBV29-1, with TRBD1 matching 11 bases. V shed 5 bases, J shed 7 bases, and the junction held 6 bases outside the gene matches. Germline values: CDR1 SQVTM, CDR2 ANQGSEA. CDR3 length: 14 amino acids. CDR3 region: CSVIGQGAGEKLFF. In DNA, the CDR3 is TGCAGCGTTATTGGACAGGGGGCCGGTGAAAAACTGTTTTTT.

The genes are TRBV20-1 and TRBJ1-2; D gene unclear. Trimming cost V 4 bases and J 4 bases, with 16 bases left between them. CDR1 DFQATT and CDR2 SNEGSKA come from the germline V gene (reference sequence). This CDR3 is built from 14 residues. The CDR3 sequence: CSATAREDAYGYTF. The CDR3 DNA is TGCAGTGCTACGGCGCGGGAGGACGCCTATGGCTACACCTTC.

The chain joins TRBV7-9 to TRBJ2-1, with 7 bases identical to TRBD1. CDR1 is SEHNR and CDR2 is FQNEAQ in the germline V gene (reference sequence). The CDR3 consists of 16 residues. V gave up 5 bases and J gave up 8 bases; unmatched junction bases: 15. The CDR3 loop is CASSPTLTGPRDEQFF. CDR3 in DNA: TGTGCCAGCAGCCCGACACTGACAGGGCCGCGGGATGAGCAGTTCTTC. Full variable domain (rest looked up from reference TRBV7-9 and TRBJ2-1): DTGVSQNPRHKITKRGQNVTFRCDPISEHNRLYWYRQTLGQGPEFLTYFQNEAQLEKSRLLSDRFSAERPKGSFSTLEIQRTEQGDSAMYLCASSPTLTGPRDEQFFGPGTRLTVL.

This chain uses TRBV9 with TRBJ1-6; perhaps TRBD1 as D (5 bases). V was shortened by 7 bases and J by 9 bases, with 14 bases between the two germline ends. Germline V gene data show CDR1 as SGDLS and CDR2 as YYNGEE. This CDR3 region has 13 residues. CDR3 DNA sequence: TGTGCCAGCGACGAGGGACTGGGTTCACCCCTCCACTTT. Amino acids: CASDEGLGSPLHF.

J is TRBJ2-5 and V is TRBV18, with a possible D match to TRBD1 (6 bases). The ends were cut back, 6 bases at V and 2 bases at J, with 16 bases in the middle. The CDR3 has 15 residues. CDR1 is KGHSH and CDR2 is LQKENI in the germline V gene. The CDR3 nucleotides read TGTGCCAGCTCCGAACAGGGTTTACCTCAAGAGACCCAGTACTTC. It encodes CASSEQGLPQETQYF.

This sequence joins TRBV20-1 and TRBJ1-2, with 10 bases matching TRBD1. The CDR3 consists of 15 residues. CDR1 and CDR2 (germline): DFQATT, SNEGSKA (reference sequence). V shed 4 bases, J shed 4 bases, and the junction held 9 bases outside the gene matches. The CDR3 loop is CSAKVDRGRSYGYTF. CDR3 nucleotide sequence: TGCAGTGCTAAAGTAGACAGGGGGCGTTCCTATGGCTACACCTTC.

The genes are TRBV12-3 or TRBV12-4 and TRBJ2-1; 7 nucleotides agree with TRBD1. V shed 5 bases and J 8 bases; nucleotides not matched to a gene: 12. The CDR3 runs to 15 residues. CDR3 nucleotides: TGTGCCAGCAGTCACACAGACAGGGCAGGAGATGAGCAGTTCTTC. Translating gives CASSHTDRAGDEQFF.

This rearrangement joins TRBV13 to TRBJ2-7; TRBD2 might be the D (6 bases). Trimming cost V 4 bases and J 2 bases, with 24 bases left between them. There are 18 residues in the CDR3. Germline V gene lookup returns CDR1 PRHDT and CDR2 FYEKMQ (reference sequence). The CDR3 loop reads CASSSHPTSVAAAYEQYF. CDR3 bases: TGTGCCAGCAGCTCACACCCCACCTCAGTAGCGGCTGCCTACGAGCAGTACTTC.

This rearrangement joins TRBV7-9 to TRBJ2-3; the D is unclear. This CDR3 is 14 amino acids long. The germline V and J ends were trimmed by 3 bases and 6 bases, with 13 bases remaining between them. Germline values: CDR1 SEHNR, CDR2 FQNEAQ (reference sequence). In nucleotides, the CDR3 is TGTGCCAGCAGCTTGGAACCCCTTGGGGATACGCAGTATTTT. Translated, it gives CASSLEPLGDTQYF.